Listed below are T cell receptor beta chains from one sample, sequenced in a study of cytomegalovirus exposure and HLA in healthy donors. The method was immunoSEQ multiplex PCR; TCRdb's version includes in-frame clones alone and lacks a portion of them. The table lists around 91,000 clones, about 77% of them singletons. Sequencing was performed on PBMCs. The receptors originated from a male donor in good health and CMV-seropositive. The CDR3 runs from the conserved cysteine through the conserved F or W. A D gene is named only where the DNA matches it firmly. A clone size is listed for some rows: how often the clone was seen (once, few, many), or a class if it is expanded.

V,length,D,size,J,CDR3,DNA
TRBV27,16,TRBD1,once,TRBJ2-7,CASSIDGTGYSYEQYF,TGTGCCAGCAGTATCGACGGGACAGGGTACTCCTACGAGCAGTACTTC
TRBV7-9,15,-,-,TRBJ1-4,CASSPTGRGSEKLFF,TGTGCCAGCAGCCCAACAGGGAGGGGAAGTGAAAAACTGTTTTTT
TRBV7-6,14,-,once,TRBJ1-1,CASSLAGEHTEAFF,TGTGCCAGCAGCTTAGCAGGGGAACACACTGAAGCTTTCTTT
TRBV28,13,TRBD1,-,TRBJ2-3,CASGTGGTDTQYF,TGTGCCAGCGGGACAGGGGGCACAGATACGCAGTATTTT
TRBV28,15,TRBD1,-,TRBJ1-1,CASSIPGQGNTEAFF,TGTGCCAGCAGTATCCCGGGACAGGGGAACACTGAAGCTTTCTTT
TRBV7-2,14,-,-,TRBJ2-2,CASSREAVTGELFF,TGTGCCAGCAGCCGAGAAGCGGTAACCGGGGAGCTGTTTTTT
TRBV11-2,18,TRBD2,-,TRBJ2-3,CASSSRSGGGPLTDTQYF,TGTGCCAGCAGCTCCCGGTCGGGCGGGGGGCCATTAACAGATACGCAGTATTTT
TRBV7-9,17,TRBD1,-,TRBJ1-1,CASSRVPGQGRRTEAFF,TGTGCCAGCAGCCGCGTCCCGGGACAGGGACGGAGGACTGAAGCTTTCTTT
TRBV18,16,-,-,TRBJ1-3,CASSPPLGSSGNTIYF,TGTGCCAGCTCACCACCGCTGGGCAGCTCTGGAAACACCATATATTTT
TRBV13,19,TRBD2,-,TRBJ2-1,CASSLAFGTSGLPYNEQFF,TGTGCCAGCAGCTTAGCCTTCGGGACTAGCGGACTTCCCTACAATGAGCAGTTCTTC
TRBV7-2,14,TRBD1,-,TRBJ2-7,CASSLGQGAYEQYF,TGTGCCAGCAGCTTAGGACAGGGGGCCTACGAGCAGTACTTC
TRBV19,14,TRBD2,once,TRBJ2-1,CASSILAGYNEQFF,TGTGCCAGTAGTATTCTAGCGGGGTACAATGAGCAGTTCTTC
TRBV27,13,-,-,TRBJ2-7,CASSPRTAREQYF,TGTGCCAGCAGTCCCCGGACAGCCCGAGAGCAGTACTTC
TRBV5-4,17,TRBD1,-,TRBJ1-2,CASSIRDRAAHWYGYTF,TGTGCCAGCAGCATCCGGGACAGGGCCGCCCATTGGTATGGCTACACCTTC
TRBV18,12,-,few,TRBJ2-3,CASSPRADTQYF,TGTGCCAGCTCACCCCGGGCAGATACGCAGTATTTT
TRBV5-6,14,-,-,TRBJ1-2,CASSFTGPNYGYTF,TGTGCCAGCAGCTTCACAGGCCCCAACTATGGCTACACCTTC
TRBV21-1,14,-,-,TRBJ1-2,CASSKVSTVYGYTF,TGTGCCAGCAGCAAAGTCTCCACAGTTTATGGCTACACCTTC
TRBV28,13,TRBD2,once,TRBJ2-5,CASSPGTSETQYF,TGTGCCAGCAGCCCTGGGACTAGCGAGACCCAGTACTTC
TRBV19,14,-,few,TRBJ2-3,CASRGRSSTDTQYF,TGTGCCAGTAGGGGCAGGTCGAGCACAGATACGCAGTATTTT
TRBV30,12,-,-,TRBJ1-2,CAWRDTNYGYTF,TGTGCCTGGAGAGACACTAACTATGGCTACACCTTC
TRBV11-1,15,TRBD1,-,TRBJ1-1,CASSLEQGARTEAFF,TGTGCCAGCAGCTTAGAGCAGGGGGCGCGAACTGAAGCTTTCTTT
TRBV30,14,-,-,TRBJ1-2,CAWRDKNRLYGYTF,TGTGCCTGGAGAGACAAAAATAGGCTCTATGGCTACACCTTC
TRBV13,15,-,-,TRBJ1-6,CASSIGQSSYSPLHF,TGTGCCAGCAGCATTGGACAGTCTAGTTATTCACCCCTCCACTTT
TRBV28,14,-,-,TRBJ1-2,CASSLFGLNYGYTF,TGTGCCAGCAGTTTATTCGGACTGAATTATGGCTACACCTTC
TRBV10-1,14,TRBD1,-,TRBJ2-2,CASSPGQSTGELFF,TGCGCCAGCAGCCCGGGACAGAGCACCGGGGAGCTGTTTTTT
TRBV7-9,14,TRBD2,-,TRBJ2-2,CASRLAGVVGELFF,TGTGCCAGCCGATTAGCGGGAGTAGTCGGGGAGCTGTTTTTT
TRBV7-2,13,-,-,TRBJ1-1,CASSFRVRAEAFF,TGTGCCAGCAGCTTCAGGGTTCGCGCTGAAGCTTTCTTT
TRBV7-6,14,TRBD1,-,TRBJ2-7,CASSLARTGGEQYF,TGTGCCAGCAGCTTAGCGCGAACAGGGGGGGAGCAGTACTTC
TRBV19,13,-,-,TRBJ1-5,CASREPNNRPQHF,TGTGCCAGTCGGGAGCCAAACAATCGGCCCCAGCATTTT
TRBV30,19,TRBD2,-,TRBJ2-1,CAWTLTVLLAGDERASQFF,TGTGCCTGGACCCTTACGGTCCTACTAGCGGGAGATGAAAGAGCTTCACAGTTCTTC
TRBV13,16,TRBD1,-,TRBJ2-1,CASGGGPGQGANEQFF,TGTGCCAGCGGAGGGGGTCCGGGACAGGGGGCCAATGAGCAGTTCTTC
TRBV7-4,17,-,-,TRBJ1-5,CASSLTCRAYSNQPQHF,TGTGCCAGCAGCTTAACCTGCAGGGCTTATAGCAATCAGCCCCAGCATTTT
TRBV27,17,-,-,TRBJ1-2,CASSPLGFSGIDYGYTF,TGTGCCAGCAGTCCACTGGGATTTTCAGGGATCGACTATGGCTACACCTTC
TRBV5-1,15,-,-,TRBJ2-1,CASSLGGTTFNEQFF,TGCGCCAGCAGCTTGGGGGGCACGACTTTCAATGAGCAGTTCTTC
TRBV30,13,-,few,TRBJ1-4,CAWSAGPNEKLFF,TGTGCCTGGAGTGCGGGTCCTAATGAAAAACTGTTTTTT
TRBV4-2,14,TRBD2,-,TRBJ2-5,CASSQGLAGETQYF,TGTGCCAGCAGCCAAGGACTAGCGGGAGAGACCCAGTACTTC
TRBV5-1,16,TRBD2,-,TRBJ2-1,CASSSGLAGGPLEQFF,TGCGCCAGCAGCTCGGGACTAGCGGGAGGGCCCCTTGAGCAGTTCTTC